Here is one TCR beta chain with its context. The antigen is undetermined. This entry comes from a study of cytomegalovirus exposure and HLA in healthy donors. General study points: Versus the approximately 720-donor mean, an Asian-associated ancestry cluster reportedly showed fewer N-insertions in a later analysis.

Per germline, CDR1 MNHEY and CDR2 SMNVEV (reference sequence). V was clipped by 3 bases and J by 6 bases; unmatched bases: 6. CDR3 length: 14 residues. PCR involved 60 Vbeta and 13 Jbeta primers. Profiled with immunoSEQ multiplex PCR; TCRdb holds only in-frame clones, not every one. The sample consists of 84,000 or so clones, around 77% of them appearing once. The chain has TRBV27 and TRBJ2-5; the match to TRBD2 covers 8 bases. Sequenced sample: PBMCs. The receptor's source is a man aged 50 or older in good health and CMV-seronegative. CDR3 in DNA: TGTGCCAGCAGTTTCTCGGGGGGGGCGCAGACCCAGTACTTC. This encodes CASSFSGGAQTQYF.